This section outlines one T cell receptor beta chain sequence together with its context. Its antigen is unknown. The libraries of TRB cDNA were prepared using 5' RACE with UMI labels. TCRdb re-analyzed the 5' RACE reads; it lists each CDR3 protein once, without DNA. The table gives 150,000 to 160,000 distinct CDR3 sequences; the top ten clones make up approximately 0.51% of it. This record comes from a study of CXCR3-negative and CXCR3-positive naive CD8 T cells. Findings and caveats of the study: Memory CD8+ cells showed much lower diversity, while both naive subsets displayed comparably high diversity. Against CXCR3-negative naive cells, CXCR3-positive naive cells showed more hydrophobic TRB CDR3s. The majority of assays used fresh PBMCs, and CXCR3 expression partially decreased after cryopreservation.

CD45RO-CCR7+CD27+CD95- characterized naive CD8+ T cells. In germline, CDR1 is MDHEN, CDR2 SYDVKM. This CDR3 region has 14 residues. The sample consisted of naive CXCR3+ CD8+ T cells from blood. Subset indicated: CD45RO-CCR7+CD27+CD95- naive CD8+ T cells expressing CXCR3 (TNR3+). This sequence joins TRBV28 and TRBJ2-3. The source of this sequence is a human donor in good health. Some clones in this sample may be carry-over from other donors' samples. CDR3 in amino acids: CASSLYRGEDTQYF.